Each of the 10 T cell receptor beta chains below was sequenced from the same sample in a study of identical twins (dated by TCRdb to 2016 to 2017). Library prep was done by 5' RACE. The instrument was an Illumina HiSeq 2000. TCRdb's own reprocessing of the public reads used fastp at Q25 and MiXCR and kept productive beta chains. Each CDR3 protein appears once, grouped with its most common genes and DNA. The sample table contains approximately 700,000 distinct CDR3 sequences; only one count was recorded for roughly 6.2% of them. The ten largest clonotypes hold under 2% of the sample. The sequenced material came from naive T cells sorted from blood. The cell subset or site label corresponds to: cells isolated with a human naive T-cell isolation kit. These receptors came from a man younger than 35 in good health.

The chain is built from TRBV29-1 and TRBJ1-4, with D maybe TRBD1 (6 bases). V was trimmed by 7 bases and J by 5 bases, leaving 14 bases between them. The CDR3 spans 13 residues. Germline V lookup: CDR1 SQVTM, CDR2 ANQGSEA. The CDR3 is CSGHSGANEKLFF. The CDR3 nucleotides read TGCAGCGGACATTCGGGGGCCAATGAAAAACTGTTTTTT.

This clonotype was observed a handful of times. The chain links TRBV7-2 to TRBJ1-6; 7 nucleotides agree with TRBD1. Germline CDR1 reads SGHTA; CDR2 reads FQGNSA. Trimming at V came to 4 bases and at J to 7 bases, leaving 7 bases not matched to a gene. The CDR3 contains 15 residues. The CDR3 here is CASSWWGGQNSPLHF. The CDR3 DNA reads as TGTGCCAGCAGCTGGTGGGGGGGACAGAATTCACCCCTCCACTTT.

V is TRBV15 and J is TRBJ2-1; 10 bases align to TRBD2. The CDR3 length is 15 residues. Germline lookup yields CDR1 LNHNV and CDR2 YYDKDF (reference sequence). J gave up 12 bases and V 0 bases, and 8 bases lay outside the gene matches. The CDR3 protein is CATSRDLALAGRQFF. The CDR3 region has the DNA TGTGCCACCAGCAGAGATCTGGCACTAGCGGGACGGCAGTTCTTC.

This clonotype was recorded many times. The gene calls are TRBV12-3 or TRBV12-4 and TRBJ2-1; D is unclear. This CDR3 has 13 amino acids. Trimming removed 1 base at V and 5 bases at J, with 6 bases between. The CDR3 nucleotides read TGTGCCAGCAGTTTAGATGGCAACAATGAGCAGTTCTTC. Translated: CASSLDGNNEQFF.

This clonotype was recorded at least ten times. This sequence joins TRBV5-1 and TRBJ2-2; D not certain. V dropped 0 bases and J dropped 6 bases, with 6 bases sitting between them. Looked up from germline, CDR1 is SGHRS and CDR2 is YFSETQ. The CDR3 spans 13 residues. CDR3 loop: CASSLVRPGELFF. As DNA, the CDR3 is TGCGCCAGCAGCTTGGTGCGGCCCGGGGAGCTGTTTTTT.

This clonotype was recorded many times. This chain joins TRBV11-1 and TRBJ2-1, with TRBD2 matching 7 bases. Per germline, CDR1 SGHAT and CDR2 FQDESV (reference sequence). Trimming at V came to 4 bases and at J to 8 bases, leaving 17 bases not matched to a gene. CDR3 length: 17 residues. CDR3 region: CASSSTGTTSAGYEQFF. The CDR3 bases are TGTGCCAGCAGCTCAACCGGGACTACCTCAGCTGGCTATGAGCAGTTCTTC.

This clonotype was observed many times. The chain joins TRBV27 to TRBJ2-2; 9 bases match TRBD1. The V gene's germline CDR1 is MNHEY and CDR2 SMNVEV (reference sequence). The junction had 1 base not matched to a gene; V was cut back by 7 bases and J by 1 base. The CDR3 is made up of 14 amino acids. This CDR3 is CASKGQGNTGELFF. The CDR3 DNA reads TGTGCCAGCAAGGGACAGGGGAACACCGGGGAGCTGTTTTTT.

This clonotype was picked up many times. In nucleotides, the CDR3 is TGCAGTGCTATACAGACCATGAACACTGAAGCTTTCTTT. This sequence encodes CSAIQTMNTEAFF. V usage is TRBV20-1 and J usage is TRBJ1-1; D gene unclear. The CDR3 totals 13 residues. Between the trimmed V and J ends, which lost 4 bases and 0 bases, there was a span of 9 bases. The germline gives CDR1 DFQATT, CDR2 SNEGSKA (reference sequence).

This clonotype appeared many times. The chain recombines TRBV29-1 with TRBJ2-3; D remains unclear. V was pared by 4 bases and J by 0 bases, with 11 bases between. The CDR3 is made up of 14 amino acids. The germline V gene has CDR1 SQVTM and CDR2 ANQGSEA. The CDR3 here is CSVGPPASTDTQYF. The DNA for the CDR3 is TGCAGCGTTGGACCGCCAGCTAGCACAGATACGCAGTATTTT.

This clonotype came up a few times. This chain connects TRBV15 to TRBJ2-1, with a possible D match to TRBD2 (7 bases). The CDR3 sequence is 13 residues long. Trimming took off 5 bases at V and 8 bases at J, with 13 bases between the two ends. In germline, CDR1 is LNHNV, CDR2 YYDKDF (reference sequence). The CDR3 is CATSRGAPDEQFF. The CDR3, as DNA: TGTGCCACCAGCCGGGGGGCCCCGGATGAGCAGTTCTTC.